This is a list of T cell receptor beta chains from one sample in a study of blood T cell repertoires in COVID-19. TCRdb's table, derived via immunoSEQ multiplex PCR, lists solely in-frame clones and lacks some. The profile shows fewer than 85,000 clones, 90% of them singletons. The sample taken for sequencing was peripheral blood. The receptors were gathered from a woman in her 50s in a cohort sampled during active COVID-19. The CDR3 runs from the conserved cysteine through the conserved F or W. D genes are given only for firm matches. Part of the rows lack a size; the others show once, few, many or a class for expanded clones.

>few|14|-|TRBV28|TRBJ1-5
CASSSGHSNQPQHF
TGTGCCAGCAGCAGCGGGCATAGCAATCAGCCCCAGCATTTT
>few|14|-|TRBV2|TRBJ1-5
CASSDSRDNQPQHF
TGTGCCAGCAGTGATAGCAGGGACAATCAGCCCCAGCATTTT
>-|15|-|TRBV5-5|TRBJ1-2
CASSRAGSGGYGYTF
TGTGCCAGCAGCCGGGCAGGGTCCGGCGGCTATGGCTACACCTTC
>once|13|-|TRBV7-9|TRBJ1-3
CASSSGTRNTIYF
TGTGCCAGCAGCTCCGGGACAAGAAACACCATATATTTT
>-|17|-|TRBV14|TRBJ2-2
CASSRRITGLDTGELFF
TGTGCCAGCAGCCGAAGAATCACAGGGCTCGACACCGGGGAGCTGTTTTTT
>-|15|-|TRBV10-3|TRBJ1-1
CAISESAETYTEAFF
TGTGCCATCAGTGAGTCGGCGGAGACTTACACTGAAGCTTTCTTT
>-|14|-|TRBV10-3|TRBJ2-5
CAISEGGGTETQYF
TGTGCCATCAGTGAAGGTGGAGGGACAGAGACCCAGTACTTC
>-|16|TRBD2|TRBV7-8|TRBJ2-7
CASSFRAGLAGTEQYF
TGTGCCAGCAGTTTTCGGGCCGGACTAGCGGGAACCGAGCAGTACTTC
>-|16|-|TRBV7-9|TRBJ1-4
CASSLSVGQDGEKLFF
TGTGCCAGCAGCCTCTCCGTGGGGCAGGACGGGGAAAAACTGTTTTTT
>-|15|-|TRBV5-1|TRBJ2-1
CASSPDGLVYNEQFF
TGCGCCAGCAGCCCTGACGGGTTAGTTTACAATGAGCAGTTCTTC
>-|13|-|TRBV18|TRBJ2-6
CASSLEGANVLTF
TGTGCCAGCTCACTAGAGGGGGCCAACGTCCTGACTTTC
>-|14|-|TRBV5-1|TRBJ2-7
CASSLQNPAYEQYF
TGCGCCAGCAGCTTGCAGAACCCTGCCTACGAGCAGTACTTC
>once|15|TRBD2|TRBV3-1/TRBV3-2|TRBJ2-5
CASHEGGRTQETQYF
TGTGCCTCCCATGAGGGCGGGAGGACACAAGAGACCCAGTACTTC
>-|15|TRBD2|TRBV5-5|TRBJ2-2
CASSFLAGETGELFF
TGTGCCAGCAGCTTCCTAGCGGGAGAGACCGGGGAGCTGTTTTTT
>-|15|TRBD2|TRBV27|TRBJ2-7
CASSPLAGGYREQYF
TGTGCCAGCAGTCCGCTAGCGGGTGGGTATCGCGAGCAGTACTTC
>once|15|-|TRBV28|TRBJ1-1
CASTPGEGVLTEAFF
TGTGCCAGCACTCCCGGGGAGGGGGTCCTCACTGAAGCTTTCTTT
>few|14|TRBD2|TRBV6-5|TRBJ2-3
CASMRAGGPDTQYF
TGTGCCAGCATGCGAGCGGGAGGGCCAGATACGCAGTATTTT
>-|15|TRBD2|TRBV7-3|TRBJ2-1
CASSPSGRAFNEQFF
TGTGCCAGCAGCCCTAGCGGGAGGGCCTTCAATGAGCAGTTCTTC
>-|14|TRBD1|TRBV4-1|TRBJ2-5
CASSRGQGAKTQYF
TGCGCCAGCAGCCGCGGACAGGGGGCGAAGACCCAGTACTTC
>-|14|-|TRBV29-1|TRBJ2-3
CSVDRKGSTDTQYF
TGCAGCGTGGACCGAAAGGGGAGCACAGATACGCAGTATTTT
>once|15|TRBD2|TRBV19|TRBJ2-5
CASSTLAGVRETQYF
TGTGCCAGTAGTACCCTAGCGGGAGTTCGAGAGACCCAGTACTTC
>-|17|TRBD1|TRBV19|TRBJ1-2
CASSMDRPVGASYGYTF
TGTGCCAGTAGTATGGACAGGCCAGTCGGCGCTAGCTATGGCTACACCTTC
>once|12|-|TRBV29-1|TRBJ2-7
CSARGNTYEQYF
TGCAGCGCAAGGGGGAACACCTACGAGCAGTACTTC
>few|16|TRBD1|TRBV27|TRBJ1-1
CASSSDTGAPSTEAFF
TGTGCCAGCAGTTCAGACACAGGGGCGCCAAGCACTGAAGCTTTCTTT
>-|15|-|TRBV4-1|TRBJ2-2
CASSQGEGRTGELFF
TGCGCCAGCAGCCAAGGTGAGGGGAGGACCGGGGAGCTGTTTTTT
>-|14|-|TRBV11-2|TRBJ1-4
CASSFNDRSEKLFF
TGTGCCAGCAGCTTTAACGACAGGTCGGAAAAACTGTTTTTT
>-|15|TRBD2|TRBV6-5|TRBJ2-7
CASSTTRLAGGEQYF
TGTGCCAGCAGCACTACCCGACTAGCGGGCGGCGAGCAGTACTTC
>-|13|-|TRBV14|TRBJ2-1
CASSQGGNNEQFF
TGTGCCAGCAGCCAAGGAGGGAACAATGAGCAGTTCTTC
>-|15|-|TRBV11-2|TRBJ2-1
CASSLGGTEYNEQFF
TGTGCCAGCAGCTTAGGGGGGACTGAATACAATGAGCAGTTCTTC
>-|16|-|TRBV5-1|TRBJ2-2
CASSLSGRSVTGELFF
TGCGCCAGCAGCTTAAGCGGGCGCAGCGTCACCGGGGAGCTGTTTTTT
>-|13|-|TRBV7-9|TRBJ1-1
CASSAGIDTEAFF
TGTGCCAGCAGCGCGGGGATCGACACTGAAGCTTTCTTT
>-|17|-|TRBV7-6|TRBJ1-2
CASSLGQGRDFFYGYTF
TGTGCCAGCAGCTTAGGCCAAGGACGGGATTTTTTCTACGGCTACACCTTC
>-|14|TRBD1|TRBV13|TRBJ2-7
CASSLRDSSYEQYF
TGTGCCAGCAGCTTACGGGACAGCTCCTACGAGCAGTACTTC
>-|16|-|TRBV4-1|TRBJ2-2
CASSQVGTTNTGELFF
TGCGCCAGCAGCCAAGTGGGGACAACCAACACCGGGGAGCTGTTTTTT
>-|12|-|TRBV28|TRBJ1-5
CASSFSNQPQHF
TGTGCCAGCAGTTTTAGTAATCAGCCCCAGCATTTT
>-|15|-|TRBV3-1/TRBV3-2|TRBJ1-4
CASSKGDTSNEKLFF
TGTGCCAGCAGCAAAGGGGACACATCTAATGAAAAACTGTTTTTT
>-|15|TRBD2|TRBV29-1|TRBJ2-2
CSVEGLAGATGELFF
TGCAGCGTTGAAGGGCTAGCGGGAGCCACCGGGGAGCTGTTTTTT
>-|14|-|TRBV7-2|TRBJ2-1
CASSPFKTGDEQFF
TGTGCCAGCAGCCCCTTCAAAACCGGGGATGAGCAGTTCTTC
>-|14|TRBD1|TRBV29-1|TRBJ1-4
CSVAGGGMYEKLFF
TGCAGCGTTGCAGGGGGCGGGATGTATGAAAAACTGTTTTTT
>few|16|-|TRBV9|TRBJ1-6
CASSVAPQGWNSPLHF
TGTGCCAGCAGCGTAGCCCCACAGGGATGGAATTCACCCCTCCACTTT
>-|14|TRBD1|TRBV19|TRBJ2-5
CASAGQGLGETQYF
TGTGCCAGCGCCGGACAGGGATTAGGAGAGACCCAGTACTTC
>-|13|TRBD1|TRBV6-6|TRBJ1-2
CASTPGQGVGYTF
TGTGCCAGCACCCCGGGACAGGGCGTGGGCTACACCTTC
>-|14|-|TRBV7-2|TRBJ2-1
CASSFPETVNEQFF
TGTGCCAGCAGCTTCCCCGAGACAGTCAATGAGCAGTTCTTC
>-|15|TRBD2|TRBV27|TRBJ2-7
CASSLGLGRSYEQYF
TGTGCCAGCAGTCTAGGACTAGGAAGATCCTACGAGCAGTACTTC
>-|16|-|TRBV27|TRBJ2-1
CASSFPGTLGNNEQFF
TGTGCCAGCAGTTTTCCCGGGACTCTCGGTAACAATGAGCAGTTCTTC
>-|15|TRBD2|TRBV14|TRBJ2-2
CASSLAGVGTGELFF
TGTGCCAGCAGCCTAGCGGGAGTTGGGACCGGGGAGCTGTTTTTT
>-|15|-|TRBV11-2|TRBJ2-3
CASSLVRGYTDTQYF
TGTGCCAGCAGCTTAGTTCGAGGGTACACAGATACGCAGTATTTT
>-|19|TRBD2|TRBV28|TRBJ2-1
CASRSRLAGGLGGYNEQFF
TGTGCCAGCAGGTCCCGACTAGCGGGAGGGCTCGGGGGATACAATGAGCAGTTCTTC
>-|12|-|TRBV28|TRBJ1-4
CASSLQSEKLFF
TGTGCCAGCAGCCTCCAGTCGGAAAAACTGTTTTTT
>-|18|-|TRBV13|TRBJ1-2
CASSLPASQGTPTYGYTF
TGTGCCAGCAGCTTACCGGCCTCTCAGGGAACGCCTACCTATGGCTACACCTTC
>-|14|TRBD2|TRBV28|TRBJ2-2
CASSLKRETGELFF
TGTGCCAGCAGTTTAAAGCGGGAGACCGGGGAGCTGTTTTTT
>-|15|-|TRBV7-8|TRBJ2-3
CASSLGLTFGDTQYF
TGTGCCAGCAGCTTAGGGCTGACTTTTGGAGATACGCAGTATTTT
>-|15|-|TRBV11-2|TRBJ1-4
CASSSGGGVGEKLFF
TGTGCCAGCAGCTCGGGGGGAGGGGTCGGAGAAAAACTGTTTTTT
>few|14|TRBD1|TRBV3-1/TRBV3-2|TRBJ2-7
CASSPGQVLYEQYF
TGTGCCAGCAGCCCCGGACAGGTCCTCTACGAGCAGTACTTC
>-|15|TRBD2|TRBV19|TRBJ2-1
CASSSSGSSYNEQFF
TGTGCCAGTAGCTCTAGCGGGAGCTCCTACAATGAGCAGTTCTTC
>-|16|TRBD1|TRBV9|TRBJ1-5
CASSGKPDRANQPQHF
TGTGCCAGCAGCGGCAAGCCGGACAGGGCCAATCAGCCCCAGCATTTT
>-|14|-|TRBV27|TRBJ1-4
CASSLTRTNEKLFF
TGTGCCAGCAGTTTAACGAGAACTAATGAAAAACTGTTTTTT